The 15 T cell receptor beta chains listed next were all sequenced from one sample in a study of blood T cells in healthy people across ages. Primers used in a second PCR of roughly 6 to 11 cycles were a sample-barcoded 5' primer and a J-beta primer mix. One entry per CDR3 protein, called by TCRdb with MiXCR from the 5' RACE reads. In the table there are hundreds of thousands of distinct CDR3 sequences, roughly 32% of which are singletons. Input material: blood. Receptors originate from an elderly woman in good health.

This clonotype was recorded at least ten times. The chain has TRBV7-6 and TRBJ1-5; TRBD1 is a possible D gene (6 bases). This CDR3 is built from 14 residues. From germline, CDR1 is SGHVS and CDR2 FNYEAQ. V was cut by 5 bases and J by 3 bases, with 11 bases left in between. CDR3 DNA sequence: TGTGCCAGCAGCCGTCAGGGGCCCAATCAGCCCCAGCATTTT. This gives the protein CASSRQGPNQPQHF.

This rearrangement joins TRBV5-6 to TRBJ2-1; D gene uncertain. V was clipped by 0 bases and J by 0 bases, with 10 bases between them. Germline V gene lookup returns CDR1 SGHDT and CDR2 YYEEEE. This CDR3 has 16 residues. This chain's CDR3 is CASSLVSRTSYNEQFF. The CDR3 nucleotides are TGTGCCAGCAGCTTGGTGAGCAGGACCTCCTACAATGAGCAGTTCTTC. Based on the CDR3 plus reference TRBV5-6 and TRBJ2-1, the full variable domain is DAGVTQSPTHLIKTRGQQVTLRCSPKSGHDTVSWYQQALGQGPQFIFQYYEEEERQRGNFPDRFSGHQFPNYSSELNVNALLLGDSALYLCASSLVSRTSYNEQFFGPGTRLTVL.

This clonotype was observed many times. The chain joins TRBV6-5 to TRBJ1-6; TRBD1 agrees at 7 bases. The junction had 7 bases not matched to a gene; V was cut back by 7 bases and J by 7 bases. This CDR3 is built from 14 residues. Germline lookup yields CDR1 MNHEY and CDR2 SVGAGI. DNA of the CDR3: TGTGCCAGCACAAGAGGGGGCCCGAATTCACCCCTCCACTTT. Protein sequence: CASTRGGPNSPLHF.

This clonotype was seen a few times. The DNA of the CDR3 is TGTGCCAGCAGCTTAATTCCGGGACAGGGAACCGGGGAGCTGTTTTTT. Its translation is CASSLIPGQGTGELFF. The chain has TRBV7-3 and TRBJ2-2, with 9 bases fitting TRBD1. The CDR3 loop spans 16 amino acids. Looked up from germline, CDR1 is SGHTA and CDR2 is FQGTGA. With V trimmed by 1 base and J by 5 bases, 5 bases remained unmatched. The whole variable domain, remainder taken from reference TRBV7-3 and TRBJ2-2, is GAGVSQTPSNKVTEKGKYVELRCDPISGHTALYWYRQSLGQGPEFLIYFQGTGAADDSGLPNDRFFAVRPEGSVSTLKIQRTERGDSAVYLCASSLIPGQGTGELFFGEGSRLTVL.

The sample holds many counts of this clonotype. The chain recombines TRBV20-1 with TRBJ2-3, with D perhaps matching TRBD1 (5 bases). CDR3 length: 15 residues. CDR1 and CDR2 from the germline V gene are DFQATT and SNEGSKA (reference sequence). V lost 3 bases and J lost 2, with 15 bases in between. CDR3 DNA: TGCAGTGCTAGCTCGGACATTACTCCCACAGATACGCAGTATTTT. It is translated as CSASSDITPTDTQYF.

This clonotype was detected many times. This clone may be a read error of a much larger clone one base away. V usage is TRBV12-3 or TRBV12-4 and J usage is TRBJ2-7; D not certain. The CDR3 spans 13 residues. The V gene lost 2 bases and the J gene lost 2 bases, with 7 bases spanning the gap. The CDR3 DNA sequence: TGTGCCAGCAGTTTACAGAAAGCCTACGAGCAGTACTTC. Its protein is CASSLQKAYEQYF.

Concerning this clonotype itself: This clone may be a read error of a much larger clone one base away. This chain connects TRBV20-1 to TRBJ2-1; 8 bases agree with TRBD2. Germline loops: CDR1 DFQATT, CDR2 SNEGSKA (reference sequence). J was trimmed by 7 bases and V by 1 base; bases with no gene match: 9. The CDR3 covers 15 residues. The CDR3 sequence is CSARARTGGQNEQFF. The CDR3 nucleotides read TGCAGTGCTAGAGCTAGAACGGGGGGGCAGAATGAGCAGTTCTTC.

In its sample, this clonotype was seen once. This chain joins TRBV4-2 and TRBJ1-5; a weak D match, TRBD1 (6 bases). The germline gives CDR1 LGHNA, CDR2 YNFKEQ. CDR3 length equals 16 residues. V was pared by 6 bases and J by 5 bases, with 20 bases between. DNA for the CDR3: TGTGCCAGCAGTTTATCGGGCAGGGGTCTGGATCAGCCCCAGCATTTT. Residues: CASSLSGRGLDQPQHF.

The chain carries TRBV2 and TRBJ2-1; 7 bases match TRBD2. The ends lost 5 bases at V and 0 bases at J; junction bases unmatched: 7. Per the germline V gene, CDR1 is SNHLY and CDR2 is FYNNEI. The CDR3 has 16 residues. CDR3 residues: CASSKGGTISYNEQFF. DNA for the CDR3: TGTGCCAGCAGTAAAGGCGGGACTATCTCCTACAATGAGCAGTTCTTC.

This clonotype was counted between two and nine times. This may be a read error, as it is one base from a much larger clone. The CDR3 protein is CASSQASGGAGNEQYF. CDR3 DNA: TGTGCCAGCAGCCAGGCTAGCGGGGGGGCAGGGAATGAGCAGTACTTC. The V gene is TRBV3-1, the J gene TRBJ2-5, with 12 bases fitting TRBD2. CDR3 length equals 16 residues. Looked up from germline, CDR1 is LGHDT and CDR2 is YNNKEL (reference sequence). The V segment lost 3 bases and the J segment 11 bases; nucleotides outside the gene matches: 13.

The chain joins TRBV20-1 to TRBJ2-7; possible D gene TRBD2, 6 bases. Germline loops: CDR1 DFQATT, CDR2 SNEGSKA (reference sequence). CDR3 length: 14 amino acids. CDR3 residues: CSGKGLPFSYEQYF. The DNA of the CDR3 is TGCAGCGGAAAGGGACTGCCATTCTCCTACGAGCAGTACTTC.

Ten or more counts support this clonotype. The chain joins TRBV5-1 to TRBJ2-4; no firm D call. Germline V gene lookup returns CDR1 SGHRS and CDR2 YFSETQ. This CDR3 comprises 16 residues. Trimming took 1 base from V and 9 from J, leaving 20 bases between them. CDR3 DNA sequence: TGCGCCAGCAGCTTGACTGCGGACGGCCGAACTACCATTCAGTACTTC. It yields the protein CASSLTADGRTTIQYF.

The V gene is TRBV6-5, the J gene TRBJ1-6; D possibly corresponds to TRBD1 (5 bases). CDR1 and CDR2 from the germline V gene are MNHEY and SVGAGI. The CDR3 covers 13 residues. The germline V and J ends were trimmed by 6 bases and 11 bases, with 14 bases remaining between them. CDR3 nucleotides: TGTGCCAGCAGAGGGACCATGGGCACACCCCTCCACTTT. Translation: CASRGTMGTPLHF.

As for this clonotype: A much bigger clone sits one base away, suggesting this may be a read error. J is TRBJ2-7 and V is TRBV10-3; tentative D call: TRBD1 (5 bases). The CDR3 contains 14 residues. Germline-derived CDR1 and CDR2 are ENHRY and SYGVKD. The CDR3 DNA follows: TGTGCCATCAGGGAGTGGCAGGGTAAAAGGGAGCAGTACTTC. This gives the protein CAIREWQGKREQYF.

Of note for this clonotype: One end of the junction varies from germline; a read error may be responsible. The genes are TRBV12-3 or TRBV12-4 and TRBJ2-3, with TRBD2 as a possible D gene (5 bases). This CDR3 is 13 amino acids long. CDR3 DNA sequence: TGTGCCAGCAGACTAGGCCCCACAGATGCGCAATATTTT. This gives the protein CASRLGPTDAQYF.